A selection of T cell receptor beta chains follows, all from one sample in a study of blood T cell repertoires in COVID-19. Measured with immunoSEQ multiplex PCR; TCRdb has only the in-frame clones, and not every one. Here the sample spans over 300,000 clones, 70% to 90% being singletons. What was sequenced was PBMCs or T cells enriched from blood (not recorded which). Receptors originate from a woman aged 18-35 years who had recovered from COVID-19. The CDR3 runs from the conserved cysteine through the conserved F or W. D genes are given only for firm matches. Not every row has a clone size; where given, it reads once, few, many or a size class.

>-|-|TRBJ1-5|TRBV23-1
CASSQHWALHQPQHF
TGCGCCAGCAGTCAACACTGGGCCTTACATCAGCCCCAGCATTTT
>-|TRBD1|TRBJ1-4|TRBV10-3
CAISESNHATGSEKLFF
TGTGCCATCAGTGAGTCGAATCACGCGACAGGGTCTGAAAAACTGTTTTTT
>-|-|TRBJ1-1|TRBV27
CASSPSGNTEAFF
TGTGCCAGCAGTCCCTCAGGTAACACTGAAGCTTTCTTT
>-|TRBD1|TRBJ1-2|TRBV11-2
CASSLVGRGLDYGYTF
TGTGCCAGCAGCTTAGTAGGCAGGGGGCTTGACTATGGCTACACCTTC
>-|TRBD2|TRBJ2-1|TRBV18
CASSPPNGGDFGEQFF
TGTGCCAGCTCACCACCGAACGGGGGGGATTTCGGTGAGCAGTTCTTC
>-|TRBD2|TRBJ2-7|TRBV27
CASSLASGYSYEQYF
TGTGCCAGCAGTTTGGCTAGCGGATACTCCTACGAGCAGTACTTC
>-|TRBD2|TRBJ2-3|TRBV15
CATSRRTSGADTQYF
TGTGCCACCAGCAGAAGGACTAGCGGGGCAGATACGCAGTATTTT
>-|-|TRBJ2-6|TRBV10-2
CASSELPFGVANVLTF
TGCGCCAGCAGTGAGCTCCCGTTCGGTGTGGCCAACGTCCTGACTTTC
>-|TRBD1|TRBJ1-5|TRBV5-1
CASSLGQGDPAHQPQHF
TGCGCCAGCAGCTTGGGACAGGGGGACCCGGCACATCAGCCCCAGCATTTT
>-|TRBD1|TRBJ1-5|TRBV3-1/TRBV3-2
CASSQDLGGTQPQHF
TGTGCCAGCAGCCAAGATTTAGGGGGCACTCAGCCCCAGCATTTT
>-|TRBD1|TRBJ1-4|TRBV28
CASSSWTGSTYNEKLFF
TGTGCCAGCAGTTCTTGGACAGGGAGTACTTATAATGAAAAACTGTTTTTT
>-|-|TRBJ1-1|TRBV10-3
CAISEAGLGTEAFF
TGTGCCATCAGTGAAGCAGGGTTAGGCACTGAAGCTTTCTTT
>once|-|TRBJ1-1|TRBV11-3
CASSPHTSNTEAFF
TGTGCCAGCAGCCCACACACATCGAACACTGAAGCTTTCTTT
>-|TRBD1|TRBJ1-1|TRBV30
CAWSARDRGYDEAFF
TGTGCCTGGAGTGCACGGGACAGGGGATATGATGAAGCTTTCTTT
>-|-|TRBJ1-6|TRBV11-3
CASSLDRPPPGRGMNSPLHF
TGTGCCAGCAGCTTAGATAGGCCCCCCCCAGGCAGGGGAATGAATTCACCCCTCCACTTT
>-|TRBD2|TRBJ2-2|TRBV3-1/TRBV3-2
CASSQQSSGTIRRFF
TGTGCCAGCAGCCAACAATCTAGCGGGACCATTAGGCGGTTTTTT
>few|TRBD2|TRBJ2-1|TRBV9
CASSPGLASDEQFF
TGTGCCAGCAGCCCGGGACTAGCGAGCGATGAGCAGTTCTTC
>-|-|TRBJ1-1|TRBV30
CAWTDGRAEAFF
TGTGCCTGGACCGACGGGAGAGCTGAAGCTTTCTTT
>-|TRBD2|TRBJ2-3|TRBV9
CASSDGLAGGPLTQYF
TGTGCCAGCAGCGACGGACTAGCGGGAGGTCCACTTACGCAGTATTTT
>-|-|TRBJ2-7|TRBV9
CASSVATGTQGSYEQYF
TGTGCCAGCAGCGTAGCTACTGGGACACAGGGCTCCTACGAGCAGTACTTC
>-|TRBD1|TRBJ2-7|TRBV6-6
CASSRLLMTGRVSYEQYF
TGTGCCAGCAGTCGACTCTTGATGACAGGGCGAGTCTCCTACGAGCAGTACTTC
>-|-|TRBJ1-1|TRBV5-1
CASSFLDGTNTEAFF
TGCGCCAGCAGCTTCCTAGACGGAACGAACACTGAAGCTTTCTTT
>-|TRBD2|TRBJ2-2|TRBV14
CASSHPLPSGRTGELFF
TGTGCCAGCAGCCACCCCCTCCCTAGCGGGCGTACCGGGGAGCTGTTTTTT
>few|-|TRBJ1-1|TRBV5-1
CASSTDSMNTEAFF
TGCGCCAGCAGTACGGACTCAATGAACACTGAAGCTTTCTTT
>-|-|TRBJ1-1|TRBV19
CASSIRGPEAFF
TGTGCCAGTAGTATAAGGGGCCCTGAAGCTTTCTTT
>-|-|TRBJ2-3|TRBV28
CASSLGDTQYF
TGTGCCAGCAGCCTCGGTGATACGCAGTATTTT